The 20 T cell receptor beta chains below were found in one sample sequenced in a study of blood T cell repertoires in COVID-19. This table comes from immunoSEQ multiplex PCR, and its TCRdb copy is limited to in-frame clones, with some not included. Of about 400,000 clones in the sample, around 86% were seen once. The sample comprised peripheral blood. These receptor sequences come from a woman in her 30s with active or convalescent COVID-19.

V and J are TRBV6-2 or TRBV6-3 and TRBJ2-7; 7 nucleotides line up with TRBD2. With 2 bases clipped from V and 2 bases from J, the junction kept 9 bases outside the gene matches. CDR1 and CDR2 (germline): MNHEY, SVGEGT. The CDR3 is made up of 16 amino acids. This CDR3 reads CASSYLGREATYEQYF. CDR3 DNA: TGTGCCAGCAGTTACCTCGGACGGGAGGCAACCTACGAGCAGTACTTC.

The chain recombines TRBV20-1 with TRBJ2-3; no definite D call. The CDR3 is 15 residues long. Trimming took off 3 bases at V and 0 bases at J, with 13 bases between the two ends. Per germline, CDR1 DFQATT and CDR2 SNEGSKA (reference sequence). As DNA, the CDR3 is TGCAGTGCTAGTTGGCTAGTCCCAAGCACAGATACGCAGTATTTT. Translation gives CSASWLVPSTDTQYF.

This chain joins TRBV19 and TRBJ2-7; possible D gene TRBD2, 6 bases. The CDR3 is 14 amino acids. From germline, CDR1 is LNHDA and CDR2 SQIVND (reference sequence). Trimming removed 5 bases from V and 4 bases from J, with 15 bases in between. The DNA for the CDR3 is TGTGCCAGTAGTTCCAAGCTCGGGGGTTACGAGCAGTACTTC. This gives the protein CASSSKLGGYEQYF.

On this clone: One end of the junction does not line up with germline, which may come from a read error. This chain connects TRBV29-1 to TRBJ1-1, with D possibly being TRBD1 (6 bases). This CDR3 spans 8 amino acids. Looked up from germline, CDR1 is SQVTM and CDR2 is ANQGSEA. CDR3 DNA: TGCAGCGTTGAAGACAGGGGCTTT. It yields the protein CSVEDRGF.

The rearrangement uses TRBV2 and TRBJ1-2; D possibly corresponds to TRBD1 (5 bases). V shed 4 bases and J shed 1 base, with 7 bases lying between them. Germline-derived CDR1 and CDR2 are SNHLY and FYNNEI. The CDR3 extends over 13 amino acids. As DNA, the CDR3 is TGTGCCAGCAGTGTGGGGCTTAACTATGGCTACACCTTC. It codes for CASSVGLNYGYTF.

The chain couples TRBV7-9 to TRBJ1-4, with D possibly matching TRBD1 (5 bases). Germline loops: CDR1 SEHNR, CDR2 FQNEAQ (reference sequence). Trimming stripped 5 bases from V and 7 bases from J, with 20 bases between. The CDR3 runs 16 residues. The CDR3 region is CASSLGLWANGEKLFF. In nucleotides, the CDR3 is TGTGCCAGCAGCCTGGGGCTTTGGGCCAATGGTGAAAAACTGTTTTTT.

The J gene is TRBJ1-2, the V gene TRBV7-2, with 8 bases matching TRBD1. Germline CDR1 reads SGHTA; CDR2 reads FQGNSA. The length of the CDR3 is 14 residues. The V segment lost 2 bases and the J segment 5 bases; nucleotides outside the gene matches: 4. The CDR3 spells CASSLSQGEYGYTF. The CDR3 coding sequence is TGTGCCAGCAGCTTATCACAGGGGGAGTATGGCTACACCTTC.

The chain carries TRBV9 and TRBJ2-1, with 11 positions matching TRBD2. V lost 3 bases and J lost 2; bases outside the gene matches: 4. The CDR3 consists of 16 residues. Germline CDR1 SGDLS, CDR2 YYNGEE. CDR3 nucleotide sequence: TGTGCCAGCAGCGAAACTAGCGGGGGCGCCTACAATGAGCAGTTCTTC. It codes for CASSETSGGAYNEQFF. The full variable domain, in which reference TRBV9 and TRBJ2-1 provide the parts outside the CDR3, is DSGVTQTPKHLITATGQRVTLRCSPRSGDLSVYWYQQSLDQGLQFLIQYYNGEERAKGNILERFSAQQFPDLHSELNLSSLELGDSALYFCASSETSGGAYNEQFFGPGTRLTVL.

The chain recombines TRBV5-5 with TRBJ2-1; 7 bases align to TRBD2. The trim removed 1 base at V and 7 bases at J, leaving 14 bases unmatched. From germline, CDR1 is SGHKS and CDR2 YYEKEE (reference sequence). This CDR3 has 17 residues. The CDR3 protein is CASSLSILGGSWNEQFF. CDR3 DNA: TGTGCCAGCAGCTTGAGTATATTGGGCGGGAGCTGGAATGAGCAGTTCTTC.

The V and J genes are TRBV6-5 and TRBJ2-7; 10 bases align to TRBD1. The CDR3 runs 15 residues. Germline lookup yields CDR1 MNHEY and CDR2 SVGAGI. Germline trimming cut 6 bases from V and 5 bases from J; bases unmatched to any gene: 10. The CDR3 DNA reads TGTGCCAGCAGCGAGACCGGGACAGGGGCTCACGAGCAGTACTTC. Amino acid sequence: CASSETGTGAHEQYF.

The rearrangement uses TRBV11-3 and TRBJ2-2, with TRBD2 matching 9 bases. This CDR3 has 15 amino acids. V lost 5 bases and J lost 6; bases outside the gene matches: 7. Germline CDR1 reads SGHNT; CDR2 reads YENEEA. DNA for the CDR3: TGTGCCAGCAGCCCGGGCGGGAGGGCCGCCGGGGAGCTGTTTTTT. It yields the protein CASSPGGRAAGELFF.

The chain combines TRBV20-1 with TRBJ2-4; D is ambiguous. V dropped 3 bases and J dropped 3 bases, with 9 bases sitting between them. The germline CDR1 and CDR2 sequences are DFQATT and SNEGSKA (reference sequence). This CDR3 comprises 13 residues. The CDR3 here is CSASGGGKNIQYF. Here the CDR3 DNA reads TGCAGTGCTAGTGGCGGTGGCAAAAACATTCAGTACTTC.

V is TRBV19 and J is TRBJ1-5; 10 bases fit TRBD1. This CDR3 spans 14 amino acids. V shed 6 bases and J 6 bases; nucleotides not matched to a gene: 5. From germline, CDR1 is LNHDA and CDR2 SQIVND (reference sequence). This chain's CDR3 is CASSPTGGGQPQHF. The CDR3 DNA follows: TGTGCCAGTAGCCCGACAGGGGGCGGTCAGCCCCAGCATTTT.

The chain couples TRBV4-2 to TRBJ1-2; 9 nucleotides line up with TRBD1. The germline V gene encodes CDR1 LGHNA and CDR2 YNFKEQ. CDR3 length: 17 residues. Germline trimming cut 1 base from V and 8 bases from J; bases unmatched to any gene: 14. CDR3 protein: CASSQATTWGQGGGYTF. The DNA of the CDR3 is TGTGCCAGCAGCCAAGCTACGACCTGGGGACAGGGTGGCGGCTACACCTTC.

The chain employs TRBV29-1 and TRBJ1-1; 7 nucleotides match TRBD1. The CDR3 extends over 13 amino acids. CDR1 and CDR2 (germline): SQVTM, ANQGSEA. J was trimmed by 1 base and V by 7 bases; bases with no gene match: 6. The CDR3 bases are TGCAGCGCCATGGCAGGGGGGAACACTGAAGCTTTCTTT. Amino acid sequence: CSAMAGGNTEAFF. The whole variable domain, remainder taken from reference TRBV29-1 and TRBJ1-1, is SAVISQKPSRDICQRGTSLTIQCQVDSQVTMMFWYRQQPGQSLTLIATANQGSEATYESGFVIDKFPISRPNLTFSTLTVSNMSPEDSSIYLCSAMAGGNTEAFFGQGTRLTVV.

This chain links TRBV3-1 (or the pseudogene TRBV3-2) with TRBJ2-2, with TRBD1 as a possible D gene (6 bases). V lost 4 bases and J lost 1, with 10 bases in between. Per germline, CDR1 LGHDT and CDR2 YNNKEL (reference sequence). CDR3 size: 15 residues. CDR3 DNA: TGTGCCAGCAGCCTGACAGGTTTGAACACCGGGGAGCTGTTTTTT. Translation: CASSLTGLNTGELFF.

As concerns this clone: Additional DNA sequences in this sample encode the identical CDR3. The chain combines TRBV2 with TRBJ2-3; TRBD1 is a possible D gene (6 bases). The CDR3 consists of 14 residues. CDR1 is SNHLY, CDR2 FYNNEI, per germline. The V end lost 9 bases, the J end lost 1 base, and 14 bases lay between the germline ends. The CDR3 sequence: CASNREGGTDTQYF. CDR3 DNA sequence: TGTGCCAGTAACAGGGAAGGTGGCACAGATACGCAGTATTTT.

The CDR3 DNA is TGTGCCAGTAGTACCCTTGGGACAGCCATTATCGATCAGCCCCAGCATTTT. Translated, it gives CASSTLGTAIIDQPQHF. The genes are TRBV19 and TRBJ1-5, with 7 bases identical to TRBD1. V was pared by 4 bases and J by 5 bases, with 14 bases of the junction left unmatched. Germline V CDR1 and CDR2: LNHDA, SQIVND (reference sequence). CDR3 length: 17 amino acids. Variable domain in full (rest from reference TRBV19 and TRBJ1-5): DGGITQSPKYLFRKEGQNVTLSCEQNLNHDAMYWYRQDPGQGLRLIYYSQIVNDFQKGDIAEGYSVSREKKESFPLTVTSAQKNPTAFYLCASSTLGTAIIDQPQHFGDGTRLSIL.

This clone was detected only a few times. The V gene is TRBV16, the J gene TRBJ2-7; 8 nucleotides align to TRBD1. V was pared by 2 bases and J by 2 bases, with 11 bases of the junction left unmatched. Germline-derived CDR1 and CDR2 are KGHSY and FQNENV. CDR3 length: 17 residues. CDR3 coding DNA: TGTGCCAGCAGCCAAAATTGGAGACAGGGGTTCGCCTACGAGCAGTACTTC. Residues: CASSQNWRQGFAYEQYF.

The chain joins TRBV3-1 (or the pseudogene TRBV3-2) to TRBJ1-1; tentative D call: TRBD1 (6 bases). Germline lookup yields CDR1 LGHDT and CDR2 YNNKEL (reference sequence). Trimming took off 2 bases at V and 3 bases at J, with 13 bases between the two ends. This CDR3 is built from 15 residues. The CDR3 reads CASSQPGDGYTEAFF. The DNA for the CDR3 is TGTGCCAGCAGCCAACCAGGGGATGGTTACACTGAAGCTTTCTTT.